These 29 T cell receptor beta chains originate from one sample sequenced in a study of blood T cell dynamics during melanoma immunotherapy. Documented time point: week 3, after first cycle of checkpoint inhibitor. Some clones are missing from TCRdb's copy, which holds only in-frame ones; the method was immunoSEQ multiplex PCR. The specimen's table records roughly 89 clones. The material was naive CD8+ T cells from blood, obtained from a patient treated with checkpoint blockade. The receptors come from a human donor with melanoma.

CDR3 DNA sequence: TGTGCCAGCAGCTGGGGGACAGGGGGCCGCGAGCAGTACTTC. Its protein is CASSWGTGGREQYF. The chain recombines TRBV5-6 with TRBJ2-7; 12 nucleotides agree with TRBD1. The CDR3 has 14 amino acids. CDR1 is SGHDT, CDR2 YYEEEE, per germline. J lost 6 bases, V lost 3 bases, and 4 bases had no gene match. Using reference TRBV5-6 and TRBJ2-7 for the parts outside the CDR3, the full variable domain is DAGVTQSPTHLIKTRGQQVTLRCSPKSGHDTVSWYQQALGQGPQFIFQYYEEEERQRGNFPDRFSGHQFPNYSSELNVNALLLGDSALYLCASSWGTGGREQYFGPGTRLTVT.

This clone was found a few times. The chain combines TRBV7-6 with TRBJ2-7; 8 bases are shared with TRBD2. Trimming took 5 bases from V and 6 from J; bases not matched to a gene: 9. Germline assignment: CDR1 SGHVS and CDR2 FNYEAQ. The CDR3 totals 14 residues. Here the CDR3 reads CASSPGTSGAEQYF. Written as DNA, the CDR3 is TGTGCCAGCAGCCCAGGGACTAGTGGTGCCGAGCAGTACTTC.

The chain uses TRBV2 and TRBJ2-5; the D call may be TRBD1 or TRBD2 (5 bases each). The CDR3 length is 11 residues. Germline V lookup: CDR1 SNHLY, CDR2 FYNNEI. Trimming removed 7 bases from V and 5 bases from J, with 8 bases in between. CDR3 sequence reads: CASNRRETQYF. CDR3 in DNA: TGTGCCAGCAACAGGAGGGAGACCCAGTACTTC. Filled out from reference TRBV2 and TRBJ2-5, the complete variable domain reads EPEVTQTPSHQVTQMGQEVILRCVPISNHLYFYWYRQILGQKVEFLVSFYNNEISEKSEIFDDQFSVERPDGSNFTLKIRSTKLEDSAMYFCASNRRETQYFGPGTRLLVL.

The chain carries TRBV29-1 and TRBJ2-1, with D possibly being TRBD1 or TRBD2 (5 bases each). This CDR3 has 13 residues. Trimming pared 3 bases from V and 0 bases from J, leaving 6 bases between. Germline CDR1 and CDR2: SQVTM and ANQGSEA. The CDR3 nucleotides read TGCAGCGTTGAGGGGACCTCCTACAATGAGCAGTTCTTC. It is translated as CSVEGTSYNEQFF.

This chain connects TRBV5-5 to TRBJ2-7; D assignment may be TRBD1 or TRBD2 (5 bases each). The CDR3 covers 13 residues. Trimming cost V 3 bases and J 5 bases, with 12 bases left between them. Germline values: CDR1 SGHKS, CDR2 YYEKEE (reference sequence). The CDR3 bases are TGTGCCAGCAGCTGGGGGTTTGGGAACGAGCAGTACTTC. Translated, it gives CASSWGFGNEQYF. Drawing the rest from reference TRBV5-5 and TRBJ2-7, the complete variable domain is DAGVTQSPTHLIKTRGQQVTLRCSPISGHKSVSWYQQVLGQGPQFIFQYYEKEERGRGNFPDRFSARQFPNYSSELNVNALLLGDSALYLCASSWGFGNEQYFGPGTRLTVT.

The chain employs TRBV7-2 and TRBJ2-7; 8 positions match TRBD1. Germline V gene data show CDR1 as SGHTA and CDR2 as FQGNSA. V dropped 0 bases and J dropped 5; count of bases not matched to a gene: 9. The CDR3 length is 16 residues. The CDR3 protein is CASSLAWTGSVNEQYF. The CDR3 nucleotides read TGTGCCAGCAGCTTAGCCTGGACAGGGTCCGTGAACGAGCAGTACTTC.

Written as DNA, the CDR3 is TGTGCCAGCAGCGTAGGTTTGGAGGACAGAGAAAAACTGTTTTTT. Translated: CASSVGLEDREKLFF. The chain carries TRBV9 and TRBJ1-4; a possible D gene is TRBD1 (6 bases). The germline gives CDR1 SGDLS, CDR2 YYNGEE. V was trimmed by 0 bases and J by 8 bases, leaving 14 bases between them. The CDR3 spans 15 residues.

This clone was counted a few times. The chain uses TRBV29-1 and TRBJ1-2; D gene uncertain. The CDR3 loop spans 9 amino acids. Trimming left V 5 bases short and J 8 bases short, with 6 bases between. Germline V gene data show CDR1 as SQVTM and CDR2 as ANQGSEA. The CDR3 nucleotides read TGCAGCGTTTTCGAGGGCTACACCTTC. It encodes CSVFEGYTF. The entire variable domain, with the rest obtained from reference TRBV29-1 and TRBJ1-2, is as follows: SAVISQKPSRDICQRGTSLTIQCQVDSQVTMMFWYRQQPGQSLTLIATANQGSEATYESGFVIDKFPISRPNLTFSTLTVSNMSPEDSSIYLCSVFEGYTFGSGTRLTVV.

The chain is built from TRBV19 and TRBJ1-2, with 10 positions matching TRBD1. J was trimmed by 7 bases and V by 5 bases; bases with no gene match: 13. The CDR3 has 16 amino acids. CDR1 is LNHDA, CDR2 SQIVND, per germline (reference sequence). CDR3 bases: TGTGCCAGTAGTCCGCGACAGGGGGCTCCCCTGTCTGGCTACACCTTC. Translation gives CASSPRQGAPLSGYTF.

The V gene is TRBV5-5, the J gene TRBJ2-7; D is unclear. The CDR3 has 11 residues. From germline, CDR1 is SGHKS and CDR2 YYEKEE (reference sequence). V was trimmed by 2 bases and J by 4 bases, leaving 4 bases between them. The CDR3 nucleotides read TGTGCCAGCAGCTTTAAATACGAGCAGTACTTC. This encodes CASSFKYEQYF.

The J gene is TRBJ2-3, the V gene TRBV10-3; D is possibly TRBD2 (5 bases). The germline V gene has CDR1 ENHRY and CDR2 SYGVKD. The CDR3 spans 15 residues. With 11 bases removed from V and 0 bases from J, the gap between germline ends came to 18 bases. The CDR3 coding sequence is TGTGCCTCTTGGGTCGGAGGACCTAGCACAGATACGCAGTATTTT. It codes for CASWVGGPSTDTQYF.

The gene calls are TRBV12-5 and TRBJ2-1, with D unclear. Between the trimmed V and J ends, which lost 0 bases and 7 bases, there was a span of 4 bases. Germline-derived CDR1 and CDR2 are LGHNT and FRNRAP. The CDR3 covers 12 residues. The chain's CDR3 is CASGLVGNEQFF. CDR3 DNA sequence: TGTGCTAGTGGTTTGGTAGGGAATGAGCAGTTCTTC.

The chain has TRBV2 and TRBJ1-3; D is unresolved. This CDR3 has 11 residues. V gave up 6 bases and J gave up 2 bases, with 2 bases separating them. From germline, CDR1 is SNHLY and CDR2 FYNNEI. The CDR3 sequence is CASRAGNTIYF. DNA of the CDR3: TGTGCCAGCAGGGCTGGAAACACCATATATTTT.

The rearrangement uses TRBV11-2 and TRBJ2-7; no definite D call. This CDR3 spans 14 amino acids. V lost 1 base, J lost 2 bases, and 9 bases lay in between. Germline V CDR1 and CDR2: SGHAT, FQNNGV. CDR3 loop: CASSLGPTTYEQYF. As DNA, the CDR3 is TGTGCCAGCAGCTTAGGTCCCACAACCTACGAGCAGTACTTC.

The V gene is TRBV11-2, the J gene TRBJ2-7; 10 bases are a match to TRBD1. The V gene's germline CDR1 is SGHAT and CDR2 FQNNGV. The CDR3 length is 15 residues. V dropped 6 bases and J dropped 1; count of bases not matched to a gene: 6. The CDR3 here is CASRNGQGESYEQYF. As DNA, the CDR3 is TGTGCCAGCAGAAACGGACAGGGGGAATCCTACGAGCAGTACTTC.

The chain recombines TRBV5-5 with TRBJ1-2, with TRBD1 as a possible D gene (5 bases). Germline V gives CDR1 SGHKS, CDR2 YYEKEE (reference sequence). This CDR3 is built from 13 residues. V lost 3 bases and J 10 bases, leaving 16 bases between the germline ends. The CDR3 DNA is TGTGCCAGCAGCTATACACAGGCCTCGGACTACACCTTC. Translating it yields CASSYTQASDYTF.

This clone has only a few counts. The J gene is TRBJ2-7, the V gene TRBV7-9; D is unclear. In germline, CDR1 is SEHNR, CDR2 FQNEAQ (reference sequence). The V and J ends lost 4 bases and 3 bases respectively, with 4 bases between them. The CDR3 runs to 11 residues. CDR3 DNA: TGTGCCAGCAGCTCAAACTACGAGCAGTACTTC. This translates into CASSSNYEQYF.

The CDR3 reads CASSLTGTAYNEQFF. CDR3 DNA: TGCGCCAGCAGCTTGACCGGGACAGCTTACAATGAGCAGTTCTTC. The gene calls are TRBV5-1 and TRBJ2-1; 7 nucleotides align to TRBD1. The germline V gene encodes CDR1 SGHRS and CDR2 YFSETQ. The J segment lost 4 bases and the V segment lost 1 base, leaving 5 bases of the junction unmatched. The CDR3 consists of 15 residues.

The chain joins TRBV6-1 to TRBJ1-1; D gene unclear. Germline V gene sequence: CDR1 MNHNS, CDR2 SASEGT. Trimming shortened V by 6 bases and J by 7 bases, and 9 bases separated the two germline ends. The CDR3 contains 11 residues. CDR3: CASRWGNEAFF. The CDR3 nucleotides are TGTGCCAGCAGATGGGGAAATGAAGCTTTCTTT.

The table lists this clone with a count of one. This chain connects TRBV4-1 to TRBJ1-2; D is unresolved. Germline CDR1 is MGHRA and CDR2 is YSYEKL. Trimming left V 5 bases short and J 4 bases short, with 17 bases between. The CDR3 is 15 residues long. CDR3: CASSLTKEGIYGYTF. CDR3 DNA: TGCGCCAGCAGCTTAACAAAGGAGGGAATCTATGGCTACACCTTC.

This chain links TRBV27 with TRBJ2-5; the match to TRBD1 covers 9 bases. The assigned J gene may be wrong: the sequence end matches TRBJ2-7 better. Per germline, CDR1 MNHEY and CDR2 SMNVEV (reference sequence). CDR3 size: 14 residues. The CDR3 DNA follows: TGTGCCAGCAGGCGGACAGGGGCTGGCTACGAGCAGTACTTC. This codes for CASRRTGAGYEQYF.

V and J are TRBV9 and TRBJ1-2; 10 bases are shared with TRBD1. Germline CDR1 and CDR2: SGDLS and YYNGEE. The length of the CDR3 is 14 residues. V was clipped by 4 bases and J by 6 bases; unmatched bases: 6. DNA for the CDR3: TGTGCCAGCAGCTCCTCGACAGGGGGCAATGGCTACACCTTC. Translation gives CASSSSTGGNGYTF.

The genes are TRBV13 and TRBJ2-5; D unresolved. V was shortened by 0 bases and J by 7 bases, with 12 bases between the two germline ends. Germline V lookup: CDR1 PRHDT, CDR2 FYEKMQ (reference sequence). The CDR3 covers 14 residues. The CDR3, as DNA: TGTGCCAGCAGCTTAGGATTTACGGTACGGACCCAGTACTTC. It is translated as CASSLGFTVRTQYF.

This rearrangement joins TRBV7-3 to TRBJ1-2, with 8 bases fitting TRBD1. With 5 bases clipped from V and 4 bases from J, the junction kept 3 bases outside the gene matches. The CDR3 spans 13 residues. Germline loops: CDR1 SGHTA, CDR2 FQGTGA. The CDR3, as DNA: TGTGCCAGCAGCCCCGACAGGGGCTATGGCTACACCTTC. Residues: CASSPDRGYGYTF.

V usage is TRBV15 and J usage is TRBJ1-1; a possible D gene is TRBD1 (5 bases). The CDR3 totals 15 residues. CDR1 is LNHNV and CDR2 is YYDKDF in the germline V gene (reference sequence). Trimming left V 3 bases short and J 0 bases short, with 11 bases between. CDR3 amino acids: CATSSRQFMNTEAFF. The CDR3 DNA is TGTGCCACCAGCAGCCGACAGTTCATGAACACTGAAGCTTTCTTT.

V gene TRBV28 combines with J gene TRBJ2-7, with TRBD2 matching 8 bases. Germline loops: CDR1 MDHEN, CDR2 SYDVKM. CDR3 length equals 14 residues. The V and J ends lost 6 bases and 4 bases, in that order; junction bases with no gene match: 8. CDR3 sequence (DNA): TGTGCCAGCAGCTCCGGGACTAGGAGTTACGAGCAGTACTTC. This translates into CASSSGTRSYEQYF.

The rearrangement joins TRBV9 to TRBJ1-1, with 8 positions matching TRBD1. Germline V gene lookup returns CDR1 SGDLS and CDR2 YYNGEE. Losses at the gene ends were 3 bases for V and 8 bases for J; bases not matched to a gene: 3. CDR3 length equals 12 residues. This chain's CDR3 is CASSATGVEAFF. CDR3 nucleotide sequence: TGTGCCAGCAGCGCGACAGGGGTAGAAGCTTTCTTT.

The gene calls are TRBV5-1 and TRBJ1-2, with D unclear. CDR1 is SGHRS and CDR2 is YFSETQ in the germline V gene. The CDR3 has 13 amino acids. V lost 0 bases to trimming and J lost 8 bases, with 11 bases between them. In nucleotides, the CDR3 is TGCGCCAGCAGCTTGGACAGTCTTTTGGGCTACACCTTC. Its translation: CASSLDSLLGYTF. Looking up the rest from reference TRBV5-1 and TRBJ1-2 gives the full variable domain: KAGVTQTPRYLIKTRGQQVTLSCSPISGHRSVSWYQQTPGQGLQFLFEYFSETQRNKGNFPGRFSGRQFSNSRSEMNVSTLELGDSALYLCASSLDSLLGYTFGSGTRLTVV.

This sequence joins TRBV5-1 and TRBJ1-2, with a weak D call TRBD1 (5 bases). Germline V lookup: CDR1 SGHRS, CDR2 YFSETQ. Trimming left V 2 bases short and J 2 bases short, with 10 bases between. The CDR3 sequence is 14 residues long. Written as DNA, the CDR3 is TGCGCCAGCAGCTTAGGGACTCCCAACTATGGCTACACCTTC. Its translation: CASSLGTPNYGYTF.